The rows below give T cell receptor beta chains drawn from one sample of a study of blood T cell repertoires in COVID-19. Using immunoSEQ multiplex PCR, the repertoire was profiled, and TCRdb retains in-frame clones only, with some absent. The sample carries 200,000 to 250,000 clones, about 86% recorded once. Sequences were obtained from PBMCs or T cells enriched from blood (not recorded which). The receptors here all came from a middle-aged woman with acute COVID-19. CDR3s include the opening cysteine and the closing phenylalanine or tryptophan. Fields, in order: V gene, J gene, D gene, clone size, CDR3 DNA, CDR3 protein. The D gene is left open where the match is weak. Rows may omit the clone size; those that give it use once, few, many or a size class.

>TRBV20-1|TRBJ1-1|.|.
TGCAGTGCTAGAACCCCTCGGGAAGCTTTCTTT
CSARTPREAFF
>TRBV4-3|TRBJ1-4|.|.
TGCGCCAGCAGCATCGGACAGCGGATAGAGGAACTGTTTTTT
CASSIGQRIEELFF
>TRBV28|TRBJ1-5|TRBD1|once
TGTGCCAGCAGTTTACAGGGGGGCAATCAGCCCCAGCATTTT
CASSLQGGNQPQHF
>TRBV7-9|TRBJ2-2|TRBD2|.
TGTGCCAGCAGCCCCCCGGGACTAGCTTTTAACACCGGGGAGCTGTTTTTT
CASSPPGLAFNTGELFF
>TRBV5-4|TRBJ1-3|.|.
TGTGCCAGCAGCTTCGGCTCTGGAAACACCATATATTTT
CASSFGSGNTIYF
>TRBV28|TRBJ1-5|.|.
TGTGCCAGCAGCCCCACAGGGCTGCCCCAGCATTTT
CASSPTGLPQHF
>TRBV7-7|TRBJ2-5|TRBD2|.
TGTGCCAGCAGCCCTGGACTAGCGGGGGGGCAAGAGACCCAGTACTTC
CASSPGLAGGQETQYF
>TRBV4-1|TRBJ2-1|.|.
TGCGCCAGCAGCCAAGATTGGGGCCCTTACAATGAGCAGTTCTTC
CASSQDWGPYNEQFF
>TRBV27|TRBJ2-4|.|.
TGTGCCAGCAGCCCGACCTGGGGGGGGCGTAACATTCAGTACTTC
CASSPTWGGRNIQYF
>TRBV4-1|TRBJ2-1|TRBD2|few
TGCGCCAGCAGCCAATTGCCGGGACTAGCGGGGTCCAGCTCCTACAATGAGCAGTTCTTC
CASSQLPGLAGSSSYNEQFF
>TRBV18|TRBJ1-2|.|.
TGTGCCAGCTCACCTACGCAGGACAAGGGCAACTATGGCTACACCTTC
CASSPTQDKGNYGYTF
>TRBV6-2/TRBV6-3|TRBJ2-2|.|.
TGTGCCAGCAGTTATTTTGTGGGGGGCACCGGGGAGCTGTTTTTT
CASSYFVGGTGELFF
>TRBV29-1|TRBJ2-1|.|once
TGCAGCGAGATTGGGCCGACCGACAATGAGCAGTTCTTC
CSEIGPTDNEQFF
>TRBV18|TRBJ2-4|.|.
TGTGCCAGCTCACCACCGGGCACAGTAGCCAAAAACATTCAGTACTTC
CASSPPGTVAKNIQYF
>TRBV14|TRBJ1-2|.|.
TGTGCCAGCAGTCTTGACAAATTTAACTATGGCTACACCTTC
CASSLDKFNYGYTF
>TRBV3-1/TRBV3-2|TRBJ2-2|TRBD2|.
TGTGCCAGCAACTCCCAGAGGCGGGAGAGGGATTCCGGGGAGCTGTTTTTT
CASNSQRRERDSGELFF
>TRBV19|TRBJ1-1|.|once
TGTGCCAGTAGTGTCTGGGCAGGGGCGAACACTGAAGCTTTCTTT
CASSVWAGANTEAFF
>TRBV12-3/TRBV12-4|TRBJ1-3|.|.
TGTGCCAGCAGCCTACCTGGAAACACCATATATTTT
CASSLPGNTIYF
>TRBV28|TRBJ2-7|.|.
TGTGCCAGCAGCCAGGGCCAGGGTAGGTTATACGAGCAGTACTTC
CASSQGQGRLYEQYF
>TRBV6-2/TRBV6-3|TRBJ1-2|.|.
TGTGCCAGCAGTACTGACACGTCCTATGGCTACACCTTC
CASSTDTSYGYTF
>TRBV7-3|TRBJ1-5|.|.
TGTGCCAGCCGCAGGGATAGCAATCAGCCCCAGCATTTT
CASRRDSNQPQHF
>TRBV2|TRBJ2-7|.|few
TGTGCCAGCAGTGAAGCGAGGCTCTACGAGCAGTACTTC
CASSEARLYEQYF
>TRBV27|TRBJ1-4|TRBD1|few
TGTGCCAGCAGACGTTACAGGGGGATCAGTGAAAAACTGTTTTTT
CASRRYRGISEKLFF
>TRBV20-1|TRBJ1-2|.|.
TGCAGTGCTAGTGCACCAGCCCAGGGCTATGGCTACACCTTC
CSASAPAQGYGYTF
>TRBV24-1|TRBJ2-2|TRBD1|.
TGTGCCACCAGTGCCCTGGACAGGATTAACACCGGGGAGCTGTTTTTT
CATSALDRINTGELFF
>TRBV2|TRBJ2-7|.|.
TGTGCCAGCAGTGATAGGCGAAATGGGCACGAGCAGTACTTC
CASSDRRNGHEQYF
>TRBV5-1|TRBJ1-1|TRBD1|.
TGCGCCAGCAGCGACAGGGGGCGGGGGAACACTGAAGCTTTCTTT
CASSDRGRGNTEAFF
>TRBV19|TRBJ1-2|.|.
TGTGCCAGTAGTCCTGGGGGGACGGCCTACACCTTC
CASSPGGTAYTF
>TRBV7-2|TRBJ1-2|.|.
TGTGCCAGCAGCTTTACAGGGATTACTGGCTACACCTTC
CASSFTGITGYTF
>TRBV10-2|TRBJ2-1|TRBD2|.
TGCGCCAGCAGGGGGGAGGGCGGGGGAGTCAATGAGCAGTTCTTC
CASRGEGGGVNEQFF
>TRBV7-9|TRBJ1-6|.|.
TGTGCCAGCAGATGGGACATCCTGGATTCCCTCCACTTT
CASRWDILDSLHF
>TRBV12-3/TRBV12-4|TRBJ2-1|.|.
TGTGCCAGCAGCCAGCTCGGGTACAATGAGCAGTTCTTC
CASSQLGYNEQFF